The present entry profiles one TCR beta chain with its context. The clone's antigen remains unknown. No quality values exist for individual bases; no much larger clone is one base distant. TCRbeta CDR3 regions were amplified from genomic DNA using the immunoSEQ Assay, a bias-controlled multiplex PCR. The authors' analysis ran thus. The number of nucleated cells in each sample was estimated from the amplification of reference gene primers within the assay. Sequence reads were collapsed and filtered to measure the absolute abundance of every unique TCRbeta CDR3 rearrangement. For each sample, productive Simpson clonality was calculated by taking the square root of Simpson's diversity index across productive rearrangements. The immuneACCESS repertoire file appears here via TCRdb, limited to in-frame rearrangements. These files lack a portion of the clones; in checked studies, under half of the deficit traces to unresolved V genes, and the cause of the others is not known. That table furnishes V, J and clone size, whereas the DNA furnished D and trimming. The sample table lists around 460,000 clones, roughly 89% of them with a count of one. The ten largest clones take up 0.65% to 1% of the sample.

One collaborating source in Seattle enrolled patients during active infection and followed them longitudinally through the course of disease. Each collaborating institution followed its own protocols to collect whole blood in K2EDTA tubes. Collaborator samples were shipped for TCRbeta analysis as frozen whole blood, isolated PBMCs, or DNA extracted from either sample type. There are 14 amino acids in the CDR3, from cysteine to phenylalanine inclusive. The CDR3 DNA has 42 bases and is translated from base 1. V trim: 5 bases; J trim: 4 bases; unmatched bases: 3. Taken from the germline V gene, the CDR1 and CDR2 loops are MDHEN and SYDVKM. This sample is part of a study of blood T cell repertoires in COVID-19 (dated by TCRdb to 2020 to 2022). Notes on the research overall: The collaborator samples originated in the United States, Italy and Spain and spanned the acute and convalescent phases of COVID-19. The samples were drawn from the first 160 participants of the ongoing ImmuneRACE study and from 1,200 or so subjects provided by 6 global collaborators. The material from the prospective study consisted of cDNA or gDNA derived from T cells, B-cell-depleted T cells, or PBMCs. Where available, HLA class I and class II types were obtained from metadata supplied by the sample provider rather than from assay-based typing. The repertoires were released in a freely available public database intended as a resource for research on the immune response to SARS-CoV-2. The dataset comprised deeply sampled blood TCRbeta repertoires from subjects exposed to, actively infected with, or recovered from COVID-19. A de-identified subject ID, COVID-19 status, age in years and sex were almost always included in the sample metadata. Study-wide findings and limitations: The amount of clinical and demographic metadata varied by source and participant and was provided uncurated.

The specimen was peripheral blood. In this chain, TRBV28 is recombined with TRBJ1-5, and 9 junctional nucleotides match TRBD1. The sequence derives from a man aged 18-30 years with COVID-19, enrolled during active disease. CDR3 protein: CASSPGTGNQPQHF. The DNA sequence follows: TGTGCCAGCAGTCCCGGGACAGGGAATCAGCCCCAGCATTTT.